These T cell receptor beta chains were read from a single sample in a study of cytomegalovirus exposure and HLA in healthy donors. Measured with immunoSEQ multiplex PCR; TCRdb has only the in-frame clones, and not every one. Among some 150,000 clones listed, approximately 86% were seen once. Input material: PBMCs. These receptors all come from a male donor in good health and CMV-seronegative. Each CDR3 is given with its conserved first and last residue. The D gene is left open where the match is weak. Clone size is shown for a subset of rows, as once, few, many or a class of expanded clone.

CDR3 protein: CASSALAGGETQYF; CDR3 DNA: TGTGCCAGCTCAGCGCTAGCGGGAGGAGAGACCCAGTACTTC; D gene: TRBD2; clone size: NA; V gene: TRBV6-1; J gene: TRBJ2-5
CDR3 protein: CASSYSKTSTEAFF; CDR3 DNA: TGTGCCAGCAGTTACTCCAAGACAAGTACTGAAGCTTTCTTT; D gene: NA; clone size: NA; V gene: TRBV6-5; J gene: TRBJ1-1
CDR3 protein: CASSLGDRSNQPQHF; CDR3 DNA: TGTGCCAGCAGTTTAGGGGACAGGAGCAATCAGCCCCAGCATTTT; D gene: TRBD1; clone size: NA; V gene: TRBV28; J gene: TRBJ1-5
CDR3 protein: CASTNYMGLEEKAYEQYF; CDR3 DNA: TGTGCCAGCACCAATTATATGGGGCTAGAGGAAAAGGCCTACGAGCAGTACTTC; D gene: NA; clone size: NA; V gene: TRBV7-9; J gene: TRBJ2-7
CDR3 protein: CASSVSTSGGAEETQYF; CDR3 DNA: TGTGCCAGCAGCGTCTCGACTAGCGGGGGGGCGGAGGAGACCCAGTACTTC; D gene: TRBD2; clone size: NA; V gene: TRBV9; J gene: TRBJ2-5
CDR3 protein: CATSRQGLSNQPQHF; CDR3 DNA: TGTGCCACCAGCAGACAGGGACTGAGCAATCAGCCCCAGCATTTT; D gene: NA; clone size: NA; V gene: TRBV15; J gene: TRBJ1-5
CDR3 protein: CASRVSTDVYGYTF; CDR3 DNA: TGTGCCAGTAGGGTATCGACAGACGTGTATGGCTACACCTTC; D gene: NA; clone size: NA; V gene: TRBV19; J gene: TRBJ1-2
CDR3 protein: CASSITGLNTEAFF; CDR3 DNA: TGTGCCAGTAGTATAACAGGGTTGAACACTGAAGCTTTCTTT; D gene: NA; clone size: NA; V gene: TRBV19; J gene: TRBJ1-1
CDR3 protein: CASGGQTYEQYF; CDR3 DNA: TGTGCCAGCGGGGGACAGACCTACGAGCAGTACTTC; D gene: TRBD1; clone size: NA; V gene: TRBV2; J gene: TRBJ2-7
CDR3 protein: CASSQKGRRGGDALEKLFF; CDR3 DNA: TGTGCCAGCAGCCAAAAGGGTCGTAGGGGGGGCGACGCACTTGAAAAACTGTTTTTT; D gene: NA; clone size: few; V gene: TRBV4-2; J gene: TRBJ1-4
CDR3 protein: CASSLGLNNEQFF; CDR3 DNA: TGTGCCAGCAGCTTAGGACTGAACAATGAGCAGTTCTTC; D gene: NA; clone size: NA; V gene: TRBV7-9; J gene: TRBJ2-1
CDR3 protein: CASSQAGETQYF; CDR3 DNA: TGTGCCAGCAGTCAAGCCGGGGAGACCCAGTACTTC; D gene: NA; clone size: NA; V gene: TRBV7-6; J gene: TRBJ2-5
CDR3 protein: CASSPGQGDEKLFF; CDR3 DNA: TGCGCCAGCAGTCCAGGACAGGGGGATGAAAAACTGTTTTTT; D gene: TRBD1; clone size: NA; V gene: TRBV4-1; J gene: TRBJ1-4
CDR3 protein: CASSDRGLNEKLFF; CDR3 DNA: TGTGCCAGCAGTGATAGGGGATTAAATGAAAAACTGTTTTTT; D gene: NA; clone size: NA; V gene: TRBV25-1; J gene: TRBJ1-4
CDR3 protein: CAISVAGGHYNEQFF; CDR3 DNA: TGTGCCATCAGTGTGGCGGGAGGACACTACAATGAGCAGTTCTTC; D gene: TRBD2; clone size: few; V gene: TRBV10-3; J gene: TRBJ2-1
CDR3 protein: CASSFPGHNTEAFF; CDR3 DNA: TGTGCCAGCAGCTTTCCCGGACACAACACTGAAGCTTTCTTT; D gene: NA; clone size: NA; V gene: TRBV5-6; J gene: TRBJ1-1
CDR3 protein: CASSVATGGGNSPLHF; CDR3 DNA: TGTGCCAGCAGCGTAGCTACGGGGGGGGGTAATTCACCCCTCCACTTT; D gene: NA; clone size: NA; V gene: TRBV9; J gene: TRBJ1-6
CDR3 protein: CASSQGLAGGVETQYF; CDR3 DNA: TGTGCCAGCAGCCAAGGACTAGCGGGGGGCGTGGAGACCCAGTACTTC; D gene: TRBD2; clone size: NA; V gene: TRBV4-2; J gene: TRBJ2-5
CDR3 protein: CSVPRTNEETQYF; CDR3 DNA: TGCAGCGTTCCTAGGACTAATGAAGAGACCCAGTACTTC; D gene: NA; clone size: NA; V gene: TRBV29-1; J gene: TRBJ2-5
CDR3 protein: CSVEDRGSEQYF; CDR3 DNA: TGCAGCGTTGAAGATCGGGGTTCCGAGCAGTACTTC; D gene: NA; clone size: NA; V gene: TRBV29-1; J gene: TRBJ2-7
CDR3 protein: CASSAVAGGPRNEQFF; CDR3 DNA: TGTGCCAGCTCCGCGGTAGCGGGGGGACCGCGTAATGAGCAGTTCTTC; D gene: TRBD2; clone size: few; V gene: TRBV18; J gene: TRBJ2-1
CDR3 protein: CVSSLPSRYEQYF; CDR3 DNA: TGTGTCAGCAGCTTACCCTCCCGCTACGAGCAGTACTTC; D gene: NA; clone size: NA; V gene: TRBV7-2; J gene: TRBJ2-7
CDR3 protein: CASSPGGLTGWADTQYF; CDR3 DNA: TGTGCCAGCAGCCCGGGGGGCCTGACAGGCTGGGCAGATACGCAGTATTTT; D gene: NA; clone size: once; V gene: TRBV5-4; J gene: TRBJ2-3
CDR3 protein: CASSQEVLGLAGVSSYNEQFF; CDR3 DNA: TGCGCCAGCAGCCAAGAGGTACTGGGACTAGCGGGGGTTAGCTCCTACAATGAGCAGTTCTTC; D gene: TRBD2; clone size: NA; V gene: TRBV4-1; J gene: TRBJ2-1
CDR3 protein: CASTPGNTGELFF; CDR3 DNA: TGTGCCAGCACTCCCGGTAACACCGGGGAGCTGTTTTTT; D gene: NA; clone size: NA; V gene: TRBV5-4; J gene: TRBJ2-2
CDR3 protein: CASSRNDRDRAGYTF; CDR3 DNA: TGTGCCAGCAGCCGAAACGACAGGGATCGTGCTGGCTACACCTTC; D gene: TRBD1; clone size: NA; V gene: TRBV5-5; J gene: TRBJ1-2
CDR3 protein: CASSLATSGRLGGELFF; CDR3 DNA: TGTGCCAGCAGCTTAGCCACTAGCGGGAGGTTGGGCGGGGAGCTGTTTTTT; D gene: TRBD2; clone size: NA; V gene: TRBV7-8; J gene: TRBJ2-2